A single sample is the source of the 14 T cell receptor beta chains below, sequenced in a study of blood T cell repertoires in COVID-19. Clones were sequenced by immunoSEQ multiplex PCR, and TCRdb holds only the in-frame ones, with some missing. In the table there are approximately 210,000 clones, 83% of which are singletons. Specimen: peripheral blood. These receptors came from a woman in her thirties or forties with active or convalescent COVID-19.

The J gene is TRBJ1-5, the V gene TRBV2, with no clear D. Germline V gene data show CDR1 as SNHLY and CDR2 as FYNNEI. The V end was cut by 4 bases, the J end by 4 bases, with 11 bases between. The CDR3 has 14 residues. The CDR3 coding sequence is TGTGCCAGCAGTGGTGACACAGCTAATCAGCCCCAGCATTTT. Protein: CASSGDTANQPQHF. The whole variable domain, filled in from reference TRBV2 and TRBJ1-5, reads EPEVTQTPSHQVTQMGQEVILRCVPISNHLYFYWYRQILGQKVEFLVSFYNNEISEKSEIFDDQFSVERPDGSNFTLKIRSTKLEDSAMYFCASSGDTANQPQHFGDGTRLSIL.

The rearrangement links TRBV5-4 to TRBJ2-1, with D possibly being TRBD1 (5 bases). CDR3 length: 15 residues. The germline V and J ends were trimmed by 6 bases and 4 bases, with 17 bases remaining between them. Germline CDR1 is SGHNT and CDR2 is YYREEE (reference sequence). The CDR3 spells CASTAWGGTYNEQFF. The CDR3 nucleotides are TGTGCCAGCACCGCTTGGGGCGGTACTTACAATGAGCAGTTCTTC.

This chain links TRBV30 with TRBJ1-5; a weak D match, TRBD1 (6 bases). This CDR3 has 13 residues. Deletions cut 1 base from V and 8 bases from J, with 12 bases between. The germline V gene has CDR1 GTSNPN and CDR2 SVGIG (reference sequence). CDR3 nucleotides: TGTGCCTGGAGTGCGCAGGGGACCAAGCCCCAGCATTTT. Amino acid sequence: CAWSAQGTKPQHF.

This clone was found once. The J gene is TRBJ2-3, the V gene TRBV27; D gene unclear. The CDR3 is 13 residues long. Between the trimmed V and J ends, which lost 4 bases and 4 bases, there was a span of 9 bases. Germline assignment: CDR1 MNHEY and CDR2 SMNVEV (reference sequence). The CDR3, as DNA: TGTGCCAGCAGTTCTCGACTGGCAGATACGCAGTATTTT. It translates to CASSSRLADTQYF.

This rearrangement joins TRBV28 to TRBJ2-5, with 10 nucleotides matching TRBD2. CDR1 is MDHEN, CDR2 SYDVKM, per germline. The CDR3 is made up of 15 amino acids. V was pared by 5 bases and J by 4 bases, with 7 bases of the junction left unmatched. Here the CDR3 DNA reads TGTGCCAGCAGTACACAGCGGGGGGGCGGAGAGACCCAGTACTTC. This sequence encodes CASSTQRGGGETQYF.

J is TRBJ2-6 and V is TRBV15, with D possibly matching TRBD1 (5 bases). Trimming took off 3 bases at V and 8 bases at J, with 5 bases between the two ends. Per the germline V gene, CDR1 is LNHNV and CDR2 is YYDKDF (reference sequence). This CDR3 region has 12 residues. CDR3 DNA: TGTGCCACCAGCAGGGGGCCCAACGTCCTGACTTTC. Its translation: CATSRGPNVLTF.

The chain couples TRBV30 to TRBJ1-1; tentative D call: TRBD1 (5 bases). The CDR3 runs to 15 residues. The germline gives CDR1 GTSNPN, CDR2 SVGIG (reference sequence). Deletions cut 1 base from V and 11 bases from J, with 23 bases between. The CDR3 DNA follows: TGTGCCTGGAGTGGTTCAATTAGGAGGGACGGCGTCGCTTTCTTT. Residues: CAWSGSIRRDGVAFF.

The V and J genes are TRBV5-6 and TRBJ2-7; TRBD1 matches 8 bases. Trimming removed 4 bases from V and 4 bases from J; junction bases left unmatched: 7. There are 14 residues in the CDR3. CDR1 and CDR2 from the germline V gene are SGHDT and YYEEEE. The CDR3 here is CASSPGQGLYEQYF. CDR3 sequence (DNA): TGTGCCAGCAGCCCCGGACAGGGTTTATACGAGCAGTACTTC.

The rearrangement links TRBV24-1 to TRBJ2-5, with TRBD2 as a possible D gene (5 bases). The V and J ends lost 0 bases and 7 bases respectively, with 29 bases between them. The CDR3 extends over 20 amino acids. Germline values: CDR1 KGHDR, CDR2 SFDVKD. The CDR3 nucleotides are TGTGCCACCAGTGATTTGCCGAAAACCCCCGGGGTATTTGGATGGGGGACCCAGTACTTC. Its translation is CATSDLPKTPGVFGWGTQYF.

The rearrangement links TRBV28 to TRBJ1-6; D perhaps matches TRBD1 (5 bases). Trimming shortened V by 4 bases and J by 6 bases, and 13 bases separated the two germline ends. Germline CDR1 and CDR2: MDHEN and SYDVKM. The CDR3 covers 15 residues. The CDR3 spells CASSSPAGRNSPLHF. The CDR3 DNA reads TGTGCCAGCAGTTCCCCGGCAGGGCGTAATTCACCCCTCCACTTT.

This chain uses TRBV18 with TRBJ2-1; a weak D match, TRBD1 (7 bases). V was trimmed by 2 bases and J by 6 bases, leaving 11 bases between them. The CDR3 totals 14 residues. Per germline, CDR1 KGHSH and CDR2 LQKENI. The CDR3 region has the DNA TGTGCCAGCTCACCAAAGCAGGGGGGCAATGAGCAGTTCTTC. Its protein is CASSPKQGGNEQFF.

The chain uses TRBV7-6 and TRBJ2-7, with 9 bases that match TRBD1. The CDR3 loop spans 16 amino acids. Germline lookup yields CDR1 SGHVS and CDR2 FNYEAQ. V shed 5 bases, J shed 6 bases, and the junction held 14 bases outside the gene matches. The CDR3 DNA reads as TGTGCCAGCAGCCCCACCGGGACAGGGCCAACGGGCGAGCAGTACTTC. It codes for CASSPTGTGPTGEQYF. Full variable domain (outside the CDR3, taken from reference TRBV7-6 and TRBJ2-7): GAGVSQSPRYKVTKRGQDVALRCDPISGHVSLYWYRQALGQGPEFLTYFNYEAQQDKSGLPNDRFSAERPEGSISTLTIQRTEQRDSAMYRCASSPTGTGPTGEQYFGPGTRLTVT.

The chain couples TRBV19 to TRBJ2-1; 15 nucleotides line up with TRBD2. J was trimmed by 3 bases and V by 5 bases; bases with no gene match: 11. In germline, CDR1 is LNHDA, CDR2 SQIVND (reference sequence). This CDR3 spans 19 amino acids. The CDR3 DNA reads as TGTGCCAGTAGTGTAGGACTAGCGGGGGGGCCCCTTTACTACAATGAGCAGTTCTTC. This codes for CASSVGLAGGPLYYNEQFF.

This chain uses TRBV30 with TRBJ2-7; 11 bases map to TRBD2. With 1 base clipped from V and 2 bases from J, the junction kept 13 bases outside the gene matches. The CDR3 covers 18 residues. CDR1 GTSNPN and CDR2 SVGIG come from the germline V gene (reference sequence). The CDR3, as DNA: TGTGCCTGGAGTGCCCTTGTTAGCGGGGGGGCCTTCACCTACGAGCAGTACTTC. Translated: CAWSALVSGGAFTYEQYF.